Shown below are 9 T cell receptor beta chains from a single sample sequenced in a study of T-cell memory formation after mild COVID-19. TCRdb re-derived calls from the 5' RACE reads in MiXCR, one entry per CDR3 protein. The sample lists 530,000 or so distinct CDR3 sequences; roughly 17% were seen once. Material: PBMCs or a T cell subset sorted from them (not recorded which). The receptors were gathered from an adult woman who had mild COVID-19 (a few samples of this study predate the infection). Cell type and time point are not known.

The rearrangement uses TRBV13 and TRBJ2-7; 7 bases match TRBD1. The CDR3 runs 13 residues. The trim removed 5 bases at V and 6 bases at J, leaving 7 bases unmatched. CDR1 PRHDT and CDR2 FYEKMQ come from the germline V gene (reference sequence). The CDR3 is CASSNDRALEQYF. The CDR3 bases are TGTGCCAGCAGCAACGACAGGGCCCTCGAGCAGTACTTC.

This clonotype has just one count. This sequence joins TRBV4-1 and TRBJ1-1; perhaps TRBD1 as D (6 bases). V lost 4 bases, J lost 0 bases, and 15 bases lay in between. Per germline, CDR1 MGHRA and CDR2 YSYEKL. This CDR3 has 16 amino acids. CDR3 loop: CASSLDPRDMNTEAFF. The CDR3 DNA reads TGCGCCAGCAGCCTCGACCCCAGGGACATGAACACTGAAGCTTTCTTT.

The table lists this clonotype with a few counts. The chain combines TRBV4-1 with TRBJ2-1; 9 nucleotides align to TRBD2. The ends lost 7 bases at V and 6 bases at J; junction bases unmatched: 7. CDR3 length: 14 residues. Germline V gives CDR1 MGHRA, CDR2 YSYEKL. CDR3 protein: CASKEREVLNEQFF. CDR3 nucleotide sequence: TGCGCCAGCAAGGAGCGGGAGGTTCTCAATGAGCAGTTCTTC.

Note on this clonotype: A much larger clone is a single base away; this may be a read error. CDR3 residues: CASSQGRNTGELFF. In nucleotides, the CDR3 is TGTGCCAGCAGCCAGGGGCGGAACACCGGGGAGCTGTTTTTT. This rearrangement joins TRBV7-2 to TRBJ2-2, with D tentatively TRBD1 (6 bases). CDR3 size: 14 residues. Germline CDR1 is SGHTA and CDR2 is FQGNSA. V was trimmed by 5 bases and J by 1 base, leaving 8 bases between them. Using reference TRBV7-2 and TRBJ2-2 for the parts outside the CDR3, the full variable domain is GAGVSQSPSNKVTEKGKDVELRCDPISGHTALYWYRQSLGQGLEFLIYFQGNSAPDKSGLPSDRFSAERTGGSVSTLTIQRTQQEDSAVYLCASSQGRNTGELFFGEGSRLTVL.

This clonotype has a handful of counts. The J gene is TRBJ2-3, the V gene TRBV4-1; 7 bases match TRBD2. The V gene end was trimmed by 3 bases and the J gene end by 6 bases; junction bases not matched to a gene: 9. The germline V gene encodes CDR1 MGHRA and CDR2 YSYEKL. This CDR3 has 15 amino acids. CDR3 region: CASSHAWTRGDTQYF. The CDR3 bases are TGCGCCAGCAGCCACGCATGGACTAGAGGGGATACGCAGTATTTT.

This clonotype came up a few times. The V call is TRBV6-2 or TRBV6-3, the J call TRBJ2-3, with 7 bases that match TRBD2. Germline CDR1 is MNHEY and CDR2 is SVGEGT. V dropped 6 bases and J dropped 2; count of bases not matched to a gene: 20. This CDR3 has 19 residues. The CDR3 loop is CASRSGRMGGSVLTDTQYF. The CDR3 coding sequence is TGTGCCAGCAGGTCCGGCAGGATGGGCGGGAGCGTCCTCACAGATACGCAGTATTTT.

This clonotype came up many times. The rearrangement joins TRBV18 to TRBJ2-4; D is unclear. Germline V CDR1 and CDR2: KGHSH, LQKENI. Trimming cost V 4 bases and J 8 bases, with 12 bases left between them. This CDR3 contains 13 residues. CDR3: CASSLSFEDIQYF. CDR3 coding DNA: TGTGCCAGCTCACTTTCCTTTGAAGACATTCAGTACTTC. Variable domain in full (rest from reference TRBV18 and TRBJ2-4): NAGVMQNPRHLVRRRGQEARLRCSPMKGHSHVYWYRQLPEEGLKFMVYLQKENIIDESGMPKERFSAEFPKEGPSILRIQQVVRGDSAAYFCASSLSFEDIQYFGAGTRLSVL.

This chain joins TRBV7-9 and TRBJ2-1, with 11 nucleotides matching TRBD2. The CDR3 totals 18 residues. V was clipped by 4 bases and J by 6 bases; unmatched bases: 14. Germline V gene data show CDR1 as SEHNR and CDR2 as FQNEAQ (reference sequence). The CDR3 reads CASSSTKTGTSGINEQFF. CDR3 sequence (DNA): TGTGCCAGCAGCTCCACGAAGACCGGGACTAGCGGTATCAATGAGCAGTTCTTC.

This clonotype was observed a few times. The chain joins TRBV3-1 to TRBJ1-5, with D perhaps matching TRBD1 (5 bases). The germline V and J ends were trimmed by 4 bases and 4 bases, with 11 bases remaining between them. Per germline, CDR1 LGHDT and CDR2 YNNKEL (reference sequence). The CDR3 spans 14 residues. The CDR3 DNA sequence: TGTGCCAGCAGCCGAGGGGACCTGAATCAGCCCCAGCATTTT. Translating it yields CASSRGDLNQPQHF.